A single T cell receptor beta chain is shown here with its context. Its antigen is not yet known. No quality values exist for individual bases; no much larger clone is one base distant. The cohort consisted of fewer than 700 healthy bone marrow donors. Cohort members were all nominally healthy when sampled, although unrecorded immune exposures were likely present. The donor tested CMV seronegative and was one of the 352 seronegative cohort members. Every donor gave a peripheral blood sample, and the peripheral blood mononuclear cells from that sample were used for TCR beta sequencing. Genomic DNA was extracted from the blood cell samples with the Qiagen DNeasy Blood Extraction Kit. This sample is part of a study of cytomegalovirus exposure and HLA in healthy donors (dated 2017 in TCRdb). Turning to the overall study: An earlier analysis of roughly 570 of the donors reported 276 Gb of sequence data and roughly 120 million unique TCR beta sequences obtained from some 170 million T cells. All discovery cohort repertoires had been generated on a single sequencing platform. HLA typing included class I and class II loci at four-digit resolution. A later genetic analysis used genome-wide SNP genotypes for about 60% of the roughly 670 donors, treating that subset as a discovery cohort. The aim of the study was to test whether cataloging public T cell receptors could identify signatures of past pathogen exposure. A later analysis re-examined previously published TCR beta repertoires from more than 550 donors and added high-resolution HLA genotyping to investigate patterns of TCR occurrence. To predict cytomegalovirus infection status, the study combined high-throughput TCR immunosequencing, statistical association of individual TCRs with disease status, and machine learning. Donor age, sex, ethnicity and CMV serostatus were compiled together with the repertoire data. Roughly 300 gigabases of sequencing data and 70 million to 100 million unique TCR sequences were included in an early release covering under 650 HLA-typed donors. In the later analysis, no new phenotypic data were used to find candidate immune exposures; instead, reliance was placed on TCR beta sequences and their occurrence across donors. Among around 400 genotyped donors of the cohort, an average of around 240,000 unique TCR beta nucleotide sequences were sequenced per donor, 15% to 20% of them non-productive. Typing coverage varied by locus: about 620-630 donors for A, B, C, DRB1 and DQB1; approximately 520 for DQA1; 606 for DPA1; roughly 470 for DPB1. Besides the first cohort of some 670 subjects, a separate validation cohort made up of 120 or so different subjects was used. The T cell repertoires of under 700 subjects were profiled by immunosequencing and related to cytomegalovirus serostatus. About five DR-DQ haplotypes were treated as single units for association and clustering because of strong linkage in the cohort. An earlier analysis of some 600 of the donors applied high-throughput TCR beta sequencing to assess whether each TCR beta V gene segment acted as functional or pseudogenic. The genetic ancestry cluster associated with self-reported Caucasian donors included roughly 84% of the 300 to 400 genotyped donors.

Receptor libraries were prepared by the immunoSEQ multiplex PCR assay. For the multiplex PCR, a mixture combining 60 forward primers for TCR Vbeta segments and 13 reverse primers for TCR Jbeta segments was used. Amplification of the CDR3 region of rearranged TCR beta genes was performed with a multiplex PCR assay on genomic DNA. The Illumina HiSeq System was used to sequence the amplified TCR beta libraries as 87-base-pair reads. Turning to the authors' computational methods: A later analysis counted some 80 million unique TCR beta chains across the roughly 700 repertoires, and approximately 11 million of these chains were shared by at least two donors. To remove PCR and sequencing errors, raw reads were error-corrected and collapsed into unique sequences using a nearest-neighbor algorithm that merged closely related sequences. To assign V, D and J gene segments, CDR3 sequences were aligned to IMGT reference sequences. For a sequence to be retained, a match of at least six nucleotides to both a V gene segment and a J gene segment was required. Rearrangements were classified as productive when the CDR3 lacked stop codons and remained in frame with V and J, and all other rearrangements were classified as non-productive. Following IMGT convention, CDR3 was defined as the stretch from the second conserved V-encoded cysteine to the conserved J-encoded phenylalanine. Sequences without an unambiguous match to a single V gene segment were excluded from the earlier analysis of about 630 of the donors. In an earlier analysis of roughly 600 of the donors, a V segment was called functional when productive rearrangements were above 56.7%, and segregating when the standard deviation between donors exceeded 5%. A statistical classification framework was built to diagnose cytomegalovirus status from the catalog of TCR beta chain sequences. V and J gene assignment, in a later analysis, came from comparing TCR nucleotide sequences with IMGT/GENE-DB human TR gene sequences. The TCRdist pipeline was used in a later analysis to assign CDR3 sequences and most-parsimonious VDJ recombination scenarios. In a later analysis, each TCR beta chain was defined by its CDR3 amino acid sequence together with its V-gene family, and reads without a unique V-gene family were excluded. As a way to deal with suspected cross-contamination and a sequencing artifact, a later analysis dropped 450 to 600 nucleotide sequences that were highly shared and had low generation probability. In a later analysis, a clonal expansion index was calculated for each public chain from normalized within-repertoire ranks of inferred template counts. In a later analysis, generation probabilities were computed with a VDJ recombination model fitted to out-of-frame rearrangements, and the resulting probabilities were checked against IGoR. In a later analysis, TCR-TCR, TCR-HLA and TCR-CMV co-occurrence was scored with hypergeometric tests, and a repertoire-size bias correction was applied to TCR pairs. To estimate false discovery rates, a later analysis permuted the HLA or CMV assignments 20 times. In a later analysis, co-occurring TCRs were grouped using DBSCAN, and TCRdist sequence similarity was added for clustering within HLA-allele-positive subsets. Repertoires with fewer than 30,000 or more than 120,000 public chains were left out of co-occurrence clustering, as were roughly five repertoires with anomalous nucleotide sharing. Not all clones reach the TCRdb copy of this immuneACCESS table, which keeps in-frame sequences only. Checked studies attribute under half of the gap to unresolved V genes and leave the rest unexplained. V, J and clone size are taken as reported in that table, and D and trimming were inferred from the DNA itself. The sample table holds over 150,000 clones, of which 80% to 85% were seen once. The ten largest clones take up around 1.7% of the sample.

On the study overall, not on this receptor specifically: In a later analysis, around 17,000 TCR beta sequences were associated with specific HLA alleles at a false discovery rate of 0.05. In vitro tests confirmed that a few of the cytomegalovirus-associated TCR beta chains recognize cytomegalovirus antigens. Because counts were too low, approximately 18 rarely observed V segments, including chromosome 9 orphons, were excluded from the earlier analysis of some 590 of the donors. It was suggested by the authors that the approach could potentially be generalized to other disease states and immunological phenotypes. When HLA alleles, especially DR and DQ, strongly co-occurred, TCR associations were difficult to assign to individual alleles. According to a later analysis, parvovirus B19, influenza, CMV and Epstein-Barr virus appeared linked to several top co-occurrence clusters. The study listed approximately 150 TCR beta chains as associated with cytomegalovirus. Correlated functional status among segregating V segments might be attributable to linkage disequilibrium, but an unknown experimental factor could not be ruled out. HLA typing was unavailable for some donors at each locus, so association tests used only the typed subset. Presence/absence analyses assumed roughly uniform sequencing depth across donors, an assumption that may not hold. Most TCR sequences were observed very rarely across donors, whereas some public TCRs were present in many individuals. In a later analysis, HLA-associated TCR beta chains were found to be more clonally expanded and to have lower generation probabilities than equally common non-associated chains. In this cohort, only TCR beta chains were sequenced, and detectable features were limited by the absence of alpha or paired-chain data. In a later genetic analysis, fewer N-insertions in productive TCRs were reported among donors in an Asian-associated ancestry cluster than the approximately 710-donor mean. In both the original and validation cohorts, the classifier was reported to diagnose cytomegalovirus status with high specificity and sensitivity. Some IMGT-functional V segments, including TRBV6-2 and TRBV6-3, could not be told apart with the 87-base-pair reads, so those segments were excluded. According to a later analysis, TCR association rates differed among HLA loci, with DRB1 alleles showing the most associated TCRs and HLA-C alleles showing the fewest. In a later analysis, most CMV-associated TCR beta chains were found to appear HLA-restricted, with HLA associations seemingly driven largely by CMV exposure. For the cohort, immune exposure information was limited to CMV serostatus. A cluster of highly shared sequence variants was judged likely to represent a technical artifact of the sequencing pipeline. A further reported finding was that TCR beta sequences accurately predicted the HLA-A and HLA-B alleles for most subjects in the first cohort. V-gene and J-gene trimming of TCR beta chains was associated with a missense DCLRE1C variant in a later genetic analysis, and the association was replicated in an independent cohort. Broadly in line with IMGT annotations, most TCR beta V segments showed up in productive rearrangements about 87% or about 30% of the time in an earlier analysis of around 550 of the donors.

The CDR3 covers 11 residues, taking in both the cysteine and the phenylalanine. Of all the DNA, just the CDR3 is kept, 33 bases in frame from base 1. The germline V gene (reference sequence) supplies CDR1 DFQATT and CDR2 SNEGSKA. Cut back by 7 bases and 8 bases, the V and J ends lie 11 bases apart. The chain couples TRBV20-1 to TRBJ1-4; the D gene lacks a confident call. Sequencing used PBMCs. The TCR sequence derives from a man aged 50-60 years in good health and CMV-seronegative. The nucleotide sequence reads as follows: TGCAGTGGGCAGTCGGGGGAAAAACTGTTTTTT. Protein translation: CSGQSGEKLFF.